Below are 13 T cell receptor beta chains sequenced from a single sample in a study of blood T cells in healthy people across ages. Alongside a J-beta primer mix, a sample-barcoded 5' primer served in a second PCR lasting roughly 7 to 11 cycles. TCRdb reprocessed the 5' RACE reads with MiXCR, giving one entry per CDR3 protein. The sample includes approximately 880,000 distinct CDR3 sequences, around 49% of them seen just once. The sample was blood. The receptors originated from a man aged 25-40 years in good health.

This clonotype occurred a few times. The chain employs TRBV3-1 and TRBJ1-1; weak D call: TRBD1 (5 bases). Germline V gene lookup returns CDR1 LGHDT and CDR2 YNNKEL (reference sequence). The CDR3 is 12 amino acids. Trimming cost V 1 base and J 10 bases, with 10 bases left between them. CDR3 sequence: CASSQGVGGAFF. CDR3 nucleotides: TGTGCCAGCAGCCAAGGGGTGGGGGGAGCTTTCTTT. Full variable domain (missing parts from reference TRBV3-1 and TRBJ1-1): DTAVSQTPKYLVTQMGNDKSIKCEQNLGHDTMYWYKQDSKKFLKIMFSYNNKELIINETVPNRFSPKSPDKAHLNLHINSLELGDSAVYFCASSQGVGGAFFGQGTRLTVV.

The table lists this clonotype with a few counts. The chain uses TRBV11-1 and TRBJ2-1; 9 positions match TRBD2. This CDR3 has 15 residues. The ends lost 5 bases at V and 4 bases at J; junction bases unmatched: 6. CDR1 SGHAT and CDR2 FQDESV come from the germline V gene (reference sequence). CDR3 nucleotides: TGTGCCAGCAGCCCGCGGACTAGCGATTACAATGAGCAGTTCTTC. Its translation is CASSPRTSDYNEQFF. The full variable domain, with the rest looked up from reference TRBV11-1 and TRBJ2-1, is EAEVAQSPRYKITEKSQAVAFWCDPISGHATLYWYRQILGQGPELLVQFQDESVVDDSQLPKDRFSAERLKGVDSTLKIQPAELGDSAMYLCASSPRTSDYNEQFFGPGTRLTVL.

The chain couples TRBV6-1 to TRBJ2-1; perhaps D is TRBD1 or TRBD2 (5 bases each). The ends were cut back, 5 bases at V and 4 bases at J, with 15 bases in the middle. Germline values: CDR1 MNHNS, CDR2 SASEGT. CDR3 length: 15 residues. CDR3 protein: CASSKQVGEYNEQFF. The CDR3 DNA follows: TGTGCCAGCAGTAAACAGGTGGGGGAGTACAATGAGCAGTTCTTC.

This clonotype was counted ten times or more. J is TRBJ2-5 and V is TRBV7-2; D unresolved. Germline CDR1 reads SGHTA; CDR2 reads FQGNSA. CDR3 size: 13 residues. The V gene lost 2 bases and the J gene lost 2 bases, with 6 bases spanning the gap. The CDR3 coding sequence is TGTGCCAGCAGCTTAAGGAGACAAGAGACCCAGTACTTC. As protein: CASSLRRQETQYF.

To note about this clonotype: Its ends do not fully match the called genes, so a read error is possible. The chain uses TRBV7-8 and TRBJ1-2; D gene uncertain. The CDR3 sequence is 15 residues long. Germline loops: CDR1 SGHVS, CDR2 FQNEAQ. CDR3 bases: TGTGCCAGCAACTTAGCGCTGGGAGGTTTTGGAGGCTACACCTTC. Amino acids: CASNLALGGFGGYTF.

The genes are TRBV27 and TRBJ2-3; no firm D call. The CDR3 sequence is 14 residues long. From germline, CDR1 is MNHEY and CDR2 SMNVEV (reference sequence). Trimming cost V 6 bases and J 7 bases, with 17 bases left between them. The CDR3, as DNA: TGTGCCAGCAGCCCGGGTTGGGTGGTATATACGCAGTATTTT. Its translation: CASSPGWVVYTQYF.

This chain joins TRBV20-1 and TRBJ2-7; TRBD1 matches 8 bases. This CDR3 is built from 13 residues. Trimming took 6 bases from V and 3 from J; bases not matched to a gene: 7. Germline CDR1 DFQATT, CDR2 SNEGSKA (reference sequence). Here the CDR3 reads CSAGTGDYYEQYF. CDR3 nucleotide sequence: TGCAGTGCCGGGACAGGAGATTACTACGAGCAGTACTTC.

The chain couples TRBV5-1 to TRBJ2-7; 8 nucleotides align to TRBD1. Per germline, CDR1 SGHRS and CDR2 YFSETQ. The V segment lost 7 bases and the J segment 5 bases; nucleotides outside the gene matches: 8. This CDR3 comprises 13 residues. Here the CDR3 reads CASSSDRGHEQYF. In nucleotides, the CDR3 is TGCGCCAGCTCATCAGACAGGGGCCACGAGCAGTACTTC.

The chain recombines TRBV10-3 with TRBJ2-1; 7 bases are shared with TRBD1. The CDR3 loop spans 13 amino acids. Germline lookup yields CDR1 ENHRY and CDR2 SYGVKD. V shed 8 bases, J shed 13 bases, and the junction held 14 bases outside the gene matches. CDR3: CAIARDSQETQFF. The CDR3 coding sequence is TGTGCCATCGCCCGGGACAGCCAAGAGACCCAGTTCTTC.

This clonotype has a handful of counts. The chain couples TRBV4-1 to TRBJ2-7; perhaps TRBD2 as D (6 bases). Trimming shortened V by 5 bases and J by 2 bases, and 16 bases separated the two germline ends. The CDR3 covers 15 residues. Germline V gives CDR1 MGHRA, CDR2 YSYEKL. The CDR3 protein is CASSYSSDPTYEQYF. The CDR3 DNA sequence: TGCGCCAGCAGCTACTCTAGCGACCCCACCTACGAGCAGTACTTC.

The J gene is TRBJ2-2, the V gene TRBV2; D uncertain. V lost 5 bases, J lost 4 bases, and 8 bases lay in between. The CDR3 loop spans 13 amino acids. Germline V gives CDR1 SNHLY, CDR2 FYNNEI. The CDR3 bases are TGTGCCAGCAGTCCAGTTTCCACCGGGGAGCTGTTTTTT. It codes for CASSPVSTGELFF.

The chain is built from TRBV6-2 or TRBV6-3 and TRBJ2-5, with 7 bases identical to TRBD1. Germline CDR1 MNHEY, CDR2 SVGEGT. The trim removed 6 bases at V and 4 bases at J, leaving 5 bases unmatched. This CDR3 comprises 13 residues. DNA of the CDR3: TGTGCCAGCAGAAACCCAGGGGGAGAGACCCAGTACTTC. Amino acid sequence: CASRNPGGETQYF.

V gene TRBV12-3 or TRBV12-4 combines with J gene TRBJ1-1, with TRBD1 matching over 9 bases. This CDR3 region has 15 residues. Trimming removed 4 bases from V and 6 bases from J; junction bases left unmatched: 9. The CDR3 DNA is TGTGCCAGCAGTTCTCCACAGGGGGCAGGATCTGAAGCTTTCTTT. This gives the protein CASSSPQGAGSEAFF.